Listed below are T cell receptor beta chains from one sample, sequenced in a study of beta chain features in type 1 diabetes. Some clones are missing from TCRdb's copy, which holds only in-frame ones; the method was immunoSEQ multiplex PCR. The table records some 26,000 clones, around 68% of them present only once. Input material: stem cell memory CD4+ T cells from blood. These receptors were obtained from a woman aged 40 to 50 with type 1 diabetes. The CDR3 runs from the conserved cysteine through the conserved F or W. D genes are given only for firm matches. Some rows have no size entry. The others give once, few or many, or a class for an expanded clone.

clone_size j_call d_call cdr3_length v_call cdr3_aa cdr3_nt
NA TRBJ2-5 NA 13 TRBV7-2 CASSLYSQETQYF TGTGCCAGCAGCTTATACAGCCAAGAGACCCAGTACTTC
NA TRBJ2-7 TRBD2 15 TRBV4-3 CASSQAWGGSYEQYF TGCGCCAGCAGCCAAGCTTGGGGCGGGAGCTACGAGCAGTACTTC
NA TRBJ1-1 TRBD1 14 TRBV18 CASSPGQMNTEAFF TGTGCCAGCTCACCGGGACAGATGAACACTGAAGCTTTCTTT
NA TRBJ1-2 NA 12 TRBV6-1 CASSGTEGGYTF TGTGCCAGCAGTGGGACTGAGGGAGGCTACACCTTC
NA TRBJ2-7 NA 15 TRBV6-1 CASSEGGVGSYEQYF TGTGCCAGCAGTGAAGGGGGGGTAGGGTCCTACGAGCAGTACTTC
NA TRBJ2-1 NA 13 TRBV7-2 CASSFATEFEQFF TGTGCCAGCAGTTTCGCTACTGAGTTCGAGCAGTTCTTC
NA TRBJ1-4 NA 12 TRBV18 CASSPSPEKLFF TGTGCCAGCTCACCCTCTCCGGAAAAACTGTTTTTT
NA TRBJ2-1 TRBD1 13 TRBV11-2 CASSLQGENEQFF TGTGCCAGCAGCTTACAGGGGGAGAATGAGCAGTTCTTC
NA TRBJ2-2 TRBD2 16 TRBV9 CASSGGLAVSTGELFF TGTGCCAGCAGCGGGGGACTAGCGGTGAGCACCGGGGAGCTGTTTTTT
few TRBJ1-2 TRBD1 14 TRBV7-2 CASSLSYRGGGYTF TGTGCCAGCAGCCTCAGTTACAGGGGGGGAGGCTACACCTTC
NA TRBJ2-1 TRBD2 15 TRBV29-1 CSARAGGENINEQFF TGCAGCGCCCGAGCGGGAGGTGAGAATATCAATGAGCAGTTCTTC
few TRBJ2-1 NA 16 TRBV4-1 CASSQVGRAFYNEQFF TGCGCCAGCAGCCAAGTGGGCAGGGCTTTCTACAATGAGCAGTTCTTC
once TRBJ2-7 NA 14 TRBV13 CASSLRDKAYEQYF TGTGCCAGCAGCTTACGGGACAAAGCCTACGAGCAGTACTTC
NA TRBJ2-7 TRBD1 11 TRBV20-1 CSVTGGYEQYF TGCAGTGTAACAGGGGGCTACGAGCAGTACTTC
NA TRBJ1-5 TRBD1 14 TRBV29-1 CSVGGGQDNQPQHF TGCAGCGTTGGGGGGGGACAGGACAATCAGCCCCAGCATTTT
NA TRBJ2-3 TRBD1 17 TRBV7-6 CASSLRGPGTRTDTQYF TGTGCCAGCAGCTTAAGGGGGCCCGGGACGCGCACAGATACGCAGTATTTT
NA TRBJ2-1 TRBD2 17 TRBV5-1 CASSTALAGGFYNEQFF TGCGCCAGCAGCACCGCACTAGCGGGAGGGTTCTACAATGAGCAGTTCTTC
NA TRBJ2-1 TRBD1 16 TRBV7-2 CASSLEGTGNYNEQFF TGTGCCAGCAGCTTAGAGGGGACAGGGAACTACAATGAGCAGTTCTTC
NA TRBJ1-1 NA 14 TRBV5-1 CASSLGGGNTEAFF TGCGCCAGCAGCTTGGGAGGGGGGAACACTGAAGCTTTCTTT
NA TRBJ1-5 NA 16 TRBV18 CASSPSPGGSNQPQHF TGTGCCAGCTCCCCATCCCCCGGGGGTAGCAATCAGCCCCAGCATTTT
NA TRBJ2-3 NA 14 TRBV15 CATSRRGGADTQYF TGTGCCACCAGCAGAAGGGGAGGCGCAGATACGCAGTATTTT
NA TRBJ1-5 NA 18 TRBV7-2 CASSSPSGGRKGNQPQHF TGTGCCAGCAGCTCCCCATCGGGGGGCAGGAAGGGCAATCAGCCCCAGCATTTT
few TRBJ2-1 TRBD2 15 TRBV30 CAWRLTSGREYEQFF TGTGCCTGGCGCTTGACTAGCGGGAGGGAGTATGAGCAGTTCTTC
once TRBJ1-1 TRBD1 17 TRBV11-2 CASSLAGAGTANTEAFF TGTGCCAGCAGCTTAGCGGGAGCCGGGACAGCGAACACTGAAGCTTTCTTT
NA TRBJ2-1 TRBD2 13 TRBV19 CASKNQGGDEQFF TGTGCCAGTAAAAACCAGGGAGGGGATGAGCAGTTCTTC
NA TRBJ2-3 TRBD2 15 TRBV4-1 CASSRTSGVTDTQYF TGCGCCAGCAGCCGGACTAGCGGGGTAACAGATACGCAGTATTTT
NA TRBJ1-5 TRBD1 14 TRBV6-6 CASSQGAYGQPQHF TGTGCCAGCAGTCAGGGGGCGTATGGTCAGCCCCAGCATTTT
few TRBJ1-1 NA 13 TRBV4-1 CASSQAGSPEAFF TGCGCCAGCAGCCAAGCCGGGAGCCCTGAAGCTTTCTTT
NA TRBJ1-1 NA 12 TRBV6-1 CASSEVGTVAFF TGTGCCAGCAGTGAGGTCGGCACAGTAGCTTTCTTT
NA TRBJ1-1 NA 11 TRBV20-1 CSAIFNTEAFF TGCAGTGCTATCTTTAACACTGAAGCTTTCTTT
NA TRBJ2-3 NA 13 TRBV6-1 CASRLEGTDTQYF TGTGCCAGCAGGTTAGAGGGCACAGATACGCAGTATTTT
NA TRBJ2-5 NA 11 TRBV11-2 CASSFRETQYF TGTGCCAGCAGCTTCCGGGAGACCCAGTACTTC
NA TRBJ1-2 TRBD1 11 TRBV19 CASSMTGRYTF TGTGCCAGTAGTATGACAGGGCGCTACACCTTC
NA TRBJ2-1 NA 14 TRBV7-2 CASSLGAGYDEQFF TGTGCCAGCAGCTTAGGGGCGGGATATGATGAGCAGTTCTTC
few TRBJ1-1 NA 11 TRBV6-5 CASSLRGEAFF TGTGCCAGCAGCCTGCGGGGTGAAGCTTTCTTT
few TRBJ2-6 TRBD1 19 TRBV11-2 CASSLYGDRGESGANVLTF TGTGCCAGCAGCTTATACGGGGACAGGGGGGAATCTGGGGCCAACGTCCTGACTTTC
few TRBJ1-5 NA 14 TRBV18 CASSPPGGNQPQHF TGTGCCAGCTCACCACCCGGAGGCAATCAGCCCCAGCATTTT
NA TRBJ2-7 TRBD1 14 TRBV14 CASSGRDRGGLVYF TGTGCCAGCAGCGGCCGGGACAGGGGCGGGCTAGTATACTTC
few TRBJ2-7 TRBD1 15 TRBV9 CASSVEGQGSYEQYF TGTGCCAGCAGCGTGGAGGGACAGGGCTCCTACGAGCAGTACTTC
few TRBJ1-2 TRBD1 15 TRBV4-3 CASSQDQGTVRGYTF TGCGCCAGCAGCCAAGATCAAGGGACAGTGAGGGGCTACACCTTC
NA TRBJ2-7 NA 13 TRBV5-1 CASSLALSYEQYF TGCGCCAGCAGCTTGGCCCTTTCCTACGAGCAGTACTTC
NA TRBJ2-3 NA 17 TRBV5-1 CASSLEGRGGSTDTQYF TGCGCCAGCAGCTTGGAAGGCCGGGGTGGTAGCACAGATACGCAGTATTTT
NA TRBJ1-2 TRBD1 16 TRBV5-1 CASSLPRQGGNYGYTF TGCGCCAGCAGCCTACCGCGTCAGGGGGGTAACTATGGCTACACCTTC
NA TRBJ2-7 TRBD1 15 TRBV2 CASNSPGQGVDEQYF TGTGCCAGCAATTCCCCGGGACAGGGGGTCGACGAGCAGTACTTC
NA TRBJ2-1 NA 11 TRBV19 CASVRENEQFF TGTGCCAGTGTGAGGGAGAATGAGCAGTTCTTC
few TRBJ2-5 TRBD2 15 TRBV5-8 CASSLSGGSQETQYF TGTGCCAGCAGCCTTAGCGGGGGATCTCAAGAGACCCAGTACTTC
NA TRBJ1-2 NA 15 TRBV5-1 CASSVEEPFIYGYTF TGCGCCAGCAGTGTTGAGGAGCCCTTCATCTATGGCTACACCTTC